The next 2 T cell receptor beta chains were all read from a single sample in a study of T cell responses to AZD1222 COVID-19 vaccine. Using immunoSEQ multiplex PCR, the repertoire was profiled, and TCRdb retains in-frame clones only, with some absent. The data show some 200,000 clones, with approximately 90% seen just once and less than 2% held by the top ten. The sequenced sample was peripheral blood, obtained 28 days after the second AZD1222 dose. The receptors shown here come from an adult who received the AZD1222 COVID-19 vaccine.

V usage is TRBV2 and J usage is TRBJ1-2; no clear D gene. V was cut by 3 bases and J by 1 base, with 18 bases left in between. The CDR3 is 17 residues long. The germline V gene has CDR1 SNHLY and CDR2 FYNNEI. CDR3 residues: CASSDRNPDGDNYGYTF. As DNA, the CDR3 is TGTGCCAGCAGTGACAGAAACCCTGACGGGGATAACTATGGCTACACCTTC.

V is TRBV5-1 and J is TRBJ2-7; D perhaps matches TRBD1 (6 bases). The germline CDR1 and CDR2 sequences are SGHRS and YFSETQ. V lost 3 bases and J 5 bases, leaving 12 bases between the germline ends. The CDR3 runs 13 residues. As DNA, the CDR3 is TGCGCCAGCAGCTCGCAGGGGTTCAACGAGCAGTACTTC. Amino acid sequence: CASSSQGFNEQYF. The whole variable domain, filled in from reference TRBV5-1 and TRBJ2-7, reads KAGVTQTPRYLIKTRGQQVTLSCSPISGHRSVSWYQQTPGQGLQFLFEYFSETQRNKGNFPGRFSGRQFSNSRSEMNVSTLELGDSALYLCASSSQGFNEQYFGPGTRLTVT.